This T cell receptor beta chain derives from a study of identical twins. Study-wide points: Zero-insertion analyses might be partly confounded by invariant T cells like MAIT and iNKT. Cord blood beta clonotypes present at high abundance carried fewer insertions; no such pattern appeared in memory repertoires.

This clonotype has at least ten counts. What it recognizes is unknown. It was template switching that added a universal primer site, and there were unique molecular identifiers on the cDNA. TCRdb fed the 5' RACE reads into MiXCR, producing one record per CDR3 protein. The table shows 500,000 or so distinct CDR3 sequences, with 12% to 15% occurring only once. Germline V gene lookup returns CDR1 SQVTM and CDR2 ANQGSEA. The ends were cut back, 8 bases at V and 3 bases at J, with 14 bases in the middle. This CDR3 is 12 amino acids long. The sample also formed part of further work on yellow fever vaccine responses in identical twins. This second report adds: As reported, the vaccine T cell response of twins seemed partly convergent and partly personalized.

Sequenced input: CD4+ T cells sorted from blood. The TCR sequence derives from a woman aged 18 to 35 in good health. This rearrangement joins TRBV29-1 to TRBJ2-7; unclear D gene. This CDR3 reads CSHRSAVYEQYF. The CDR3 DNA reads as TGCAGCCACCGAAGCGCAGTCTACGAGCAGTACTTC.